These 26 T cell receptor beta chains came from one sample sequenced in a study of blood T cell repertoires in COVID-19. Only in-frame clones appear in the TCRdb table, and some are missing; sequencing was by immunoSEQ multiplex PCR. Of under 450,000 clones in the sample, roughly 77% are singletons; the top ten hold 1.1%. Material for sequencing was peripheral blood. These receptor sequences come from a human donor with acute or convalescent COVID-19. The donor label of this sample is uncertain.

The chain links TRBV21-1 to TRBJ1-2; the table calls TRBD1, which could not be checked here. TRBV21-1 is noted as a pseudogene. The CDR3 length is 16 residues. In DNA form, the CDR3 reads TGTGCCAGCAGCAAATCCGACAGATGGACCAACTATGGCTACACCTTC. As protein: CASSKSDRWTNYGYTF.

The chain joins TRBV18 to TRBJ1-2, with D unresolved. V lost 2 bases, J lost 6 bases, and 13 bases lay in between. The CDR3 consists of 14 residues. CDR1 KGHSH and CDR2 LQKENI come from the germline V gene. CDR3 residues: CASSPSNSADGYTF. The CDR3 nucleotides are TGTGCCAGCTCACCAAGCAATTCCGCCGATGGCTACACCTTC.

The table lists this clone with a count of one. The CDR3 region is CASRRGGTDTQYF. As DNA, the CDR3 is TGTGCCAGCAGGCGGGGGGGCACAGATACGCAGTATTTT. The chain carries TRBV28 and TRBJ2-3; 8 bases are shared with TRBD2. This CDR3 comprises 13 residues. Germline CDR1 reads MDHEN; CDR2 reads SYDVKM. V shed 6 bases and J 1 base; nucleotides not matched to a gene: 0.

This chain links TRBV6-5 with TRBJ1-2; D may be TRBD1 (6 bases). Trimming took 4 bases from V and 8 from J, leaving 17 bases between them. The germline V gene encodes CDR1 MNHEY and CDR2 SVGAGI. The CDR3 has 14 amino acids. The CDR3 protein is CASSSTGRLKGYTF. The CDR3, as DNA: TGTGCCAGCAGTTCAACAGGGCGGTTAAAGGGCTACACCTTC.

CDR3 sequence reads: CASSSDRGGRETQYF. The DNA for the CDR3 is TGTGCCAGCAGTAGCGACAGGGGAGGGCGCGAGACCCAGTACTTC. This rearrangement joins TRBV6-5 to TRBJ2-5; tentative D call: TRBD1 (8 bases). This CDR3 region has 15 residues. The V end was cut by 5 bases, the J end by 5 bases, with 18 bases between. In germline, CDR1 is MNHEY, CDR2 SVGAGI.

The chain couples TRBV15 to TRBJ2-7, with 7 bases identical to TRBD2. Germline loops: CDR1 LNHNV, CDR2 YYDKDF (reference sequence). V trimming: 0 bases; J trimming: 6 bases; junction bases outside the gene matches: 5. The CDR3 consists of 14 residues. CDR3 sequence (DNA): TGTGCCACCAGCAGAGAGGGGGGGTGGCGCGAGCAGTACTTC. Translation: CATSREGGWREQYF.

The chain carries TRBV6-2 or TRBV6-3 and TRBJ2-1; 8 nucleotides match TRBD2. The CDR3 has 18 residues. The V segment lost 4 bases and the J segment 4 bases; nucleotides outside the gene matches: 15. Germline values: CDR1 MNHEY, CDR2 SVGEGT. Here the CDR3 DNA reads TGTGCCAGCAGTTCCGGCCTAGCGGGTAATCCCCAATACAATGAGCAGTTCTTC. This encodes CASSSGLAGNPQYNEQFF.

The chain recombines TRBV5-6 with TRBJ2-3, with 11 nucleotides matching TRBD2. Germline V gene sequence: CDR1 SGHDT, CDR2 YYEEEE. The CDR3 length is 16 residues. Losses at the gene ends were 3 bases for V and 4 bases for J; bases not matched to a gene: 7. The CDR3 region is CASSWIAGGAPDTQYF. Written as DNA, the CDR3 is TGTGCCAGCAGCTGGATAGCGGGAGGGGCGCCAGATACGCAGTATTTT.

There are a few counts of this clone. J is TRBJ1-3 and V is TRBV3-1 (or the pseudogene TRBV3-2); a weak D match, TRBD1 (6 bases). The V end lost 4 bases, the J end lost 3 bases, and 16 bases lay between the germline ends. The CDR3 totals 16 residues. Germline CDR1 reads LGHDT; CDR2 reads YNNKEL (reference sequence). Written as DNA, the CDR3 is TGTGCCAGCAGCCCTCGCGGCGGGGGCTATGGAAACACCATATATTTT. This codes for CASSPRGGGYGNTIYF.

Points on this clone: The germline gene is not matched at one end of the junction; a read error may be the cause. The chain links TRBV7-9 to TRBJ1-2; D ambiguous. The CDR3 has 13 amino acids. Germline V CDR1 and CDR2: SEHNR, FQNEAQ (reference sequence). The CDR3 nucleotides are TGTGCCAGCAGCCTCACCCTCCGGGGAGGGCTGGCCTTC. This translates into CASSLTLRGGLAF.

The V gene is TRBV6-2 or TRBV6-3, the J gene TRBJ1-5; maybe TRBD1 (6 bases). Germline CDR1 and CDR2: MNHEY and SVGEGT. V was trimmed by 5 bases and J by 2 bases, leaving 13 bases between them. The CDR3 has 15 residues. The CDR3 bases are TGTGCCAGCAGTGGGGCACAGGGCGGCAATCAGCCCCAGCATTTT. It specifies CASSGAQGGNQPQHF.

The chain employs TRBV7-9 and TRBJ1-6, with 8 nucleotides matching TRBD1. Germline assignment: CDR1 SEHNR and CDR2 FQNEAQ (reference sequence). J was trimmed by 5 bases and V by 5 bases; bases with no gene match: 5. The CDR3 runs 15 residues. The CDR3 is CASSHPGQDNSPLHF. The CDR3 DNA reads as TGTGCCAGCAGCCATCCGGGACAGGATAATTCACCCCTCCACTTT.

This clone was picked up one time. The chain has TRBV6-6 and TRBJ1-6; no definite D call. CDR3 length: 12 amino acids. V lost 2 bases, J lost 7 bases, and 3 bases lay in between. CDR1 is MNHNY, CDR2 SVGAGI, per germline (reference sequence). CDR3 bases: TGTGCCAGCAGTTACCGGAATTCACCCCTCCACTTT. Translation gives CASSYRNSPLHF.

This chain joins TRBV30 and TRBJ2-5; D not certain. Trimming removed 0 bases from V and 3 bases from J, with 14 bases in between. The CDR3 extends over 15 amino acids. Germline V gene data show CDR1 as GTSNPN and CDR2 as SVGIG (reference sequence). The chain's CDR3 is CAWSVLSLNKETQYF. CDR3 sequence (DNA): TGTGCCTGGAGTGTACTGTCCCTAAATAAAGAGACCCAGTACTTC.

The chain employs TRBV3-1 (or the pseudogene TRBV3-2) and TRBJ2-7; the D is unclear. This CDR3 comprises 13 residues. The germline V and J ends were trimmed by 4 bases and 3 bases, with 10 bases remaining between them. Per the germline V gene, CDR1 is LGHDT and CDR2 is YNNKEL (reference sequence). CDR3 nucleotide sequence: TGTGCCAGCAGCCCTGACAAGAACTACGAGCAGTACTTC. Translated, it gives CASSPDKNYEQYF.

This chain uses TRBV10-3 with TRBJ1-1; D remains unclear. Trimming left V 6 bases short and J 2 bases short, with 13 bases between. Germline assignment: CDR1 ENHRY and CDR2 SYGVKD. CDR3 length: 14 residues. The DNA of the CDR3 is TGTGCCATCAGCCATGGAGTCGGCAACACTGAAGCTTTCTTT. Amino acids: CAISHGVGNTEAFF.

This clone turned up a few times. The chain is built from TRBV6-5 and TRBJ1-1; a possible D gene is TRBD1 (5 bases). The CDR3 length is 15 residues. CDR1 and CDR2 from the germline V gene are MNHEY and SVGAGI. The germline V and J ends were trimmed by 6 bases and 6 bases, with 20 bases remaining between them. The CDR3 bases are TGTGCCAGCAGGGTAACAAGGACGGGGGTCCCTGAAGCTTTCTTT. Amino acid sequence: CASRVTRTGVPEAFF.

This rearrangement joins TRBV20-1 to TRBJ2-1; the match to TRBD2 covers 9 bases. Trimming cost V 3 bases and J 7 bases; bases outside gene matches: 7. The CDR3 has 14 amino acids. Germline V gene sequence: CDR1 DFQATT, CDR2 SNEGSKA (reference sequence). The CDR3 loop is CSASRRGGTNEQFF. The CDR3, as DNA: TGCAGTGCTAGTCGGCGGGGGGGCACGAATGAGCAGTTCTTC.

With regard to this clone: Other DNA variants within this sample encode the same CDR3. The gene calls are TRBV28 and TRBJ1-1; 8 nucleotides agree with TRBD1. Germline V gives CDR1 MDHEN, CDR2 SYDVKM. The CDR3 spans 15 residues. The V gene end was trimmed by 5 bases and the J gene end by 1 base; junction bases not matched to a gene: 6. The CDR3: CASSPGQGRNTEAFF. The CDR3 DNA reads as TGTGCCAGCAGTCCCGGACAGGGACGGAACACTGAAGCTTTCTTT.

The chain combines TRBV20-1 with TRBJ2-7, with D possibly being TRBD1 (6 bases). This CDR3 is 13 amino acids long. V was shortened by 3 bases and J by 4 bases, with 13 bases between the two germline ends. Per germline, CDR1 DFQATT and CDR2 SNEGSKA (reference sequence). CDR3 in amino acids: CSASGDRWYEQYF. The CDR3 DNA sequence: TGCAGTGCTAGTGGAGACAGGTGGTACGAGCAGTACTTC.

This clone occurred many times. The CDR3 region has the DNA TGTGCCTGGAACGGAGCAGGGACTGAAGCTTTCTTT. Residues: CAWNGAGTEAFF. The chain uses TRBV30 and TRBJ1-1, with a tentative D call TRBD1 (5 bases). Trimming removed 4 bases from V and 5 bases from J, with 11 bases in between. This CDR3 has 12 residues. Germline V lookup: CDR1 GTSNPN, CDR2 SVGIG (reference sequence). Drawing the rest from reference TRBV30 and TRBJ1-1, the complete variable domain is SQTIHQWPATLVQPVGSPLSLECTVEGTSNPNLYWYRQAAGRGLQLLFYSVGIGQISSEVPQNLSASRPQDRQFILSSKKLLLSDSGFYLCAWNGAGTEAFFGQGTRLTVV.

V usage is TRBV12-3 or TRBV12-4 and J usage is TRBJ2-5; a weak D match, TRBD1 (5 bases). The CDR3 sequence is 13 residues long. V lost 5 bases and J 5 bases, leaving 12 bases between the germline ends. CDR3 bases: TGTGCCAGCAGTCGACAGTCTAGGGAGACCCAGTACTTC. This codes for CASSRQSRETQYF.

The chain links TRBV30 to TRBJ2-5; 11 positions agree with TRBD2. Germline V gene sequence: CDR1 GTSNPN, CDR2 SVGIG (reference sequence). The CDR3 loop spans 14 amino acids. Trimming at V came to 0 bases and at J to 4 bases, leaving 1 base not matched to a gene. The CDR3 sequence is CAWSVLAGGETQYF. The CDR3 region has the DNA TGTGCCTGGAGTGTGCTAGCGGGGGGAGAGACCCAGTACTTC.

This clone has a single count. The chain carries TRBV2 and TRBJ2-3, with D possibly being TRBD1 (6 bases). The CDR3 is 18 amino acids. Germline assignment: CDR1 SNHLY and CDR2 FYNNEI. Trimming removed 7 bases from V and 1 base from J, with 24 bases in between. Here the CDR3 reads CASKPTGMRISGTDTQYF. The CDR3 DNA sequence: TGTGCCAGCAAGCCAACAGGGATGAGGATTAGTGGCACAGATACGCAGTATTTT.

The V and J genes are TRBV27 and TRBJ2-2, with D maybe TRBD1 (6 bases). The germline gives CDR1 MNHEY, CDR2 SMNVEV (reference sequence). This CDR3 has 15 amino acids. V was pared by 5 bases and J by 0 bases, with 10 bases between. CDR3 nucleotide sequence: TGTGCCAGCAGTCCCGGGACACCGAACACCGGGGAGCTGTTTTTT. Its translation is CASSPGTPNTGELFF.

The chain joins TRBV2 to TRBJ1-5; TRBD1 matches 9 bases. Trimming took 3 bases from V and 2 from J; bases not matched to a gene: 5. This CDR3 spans 16 amino acids. Germline CDR1 reads SNHLY; CDR2 reads FYNNEI. CDR3 nucleotide sequence: TGTGCCAGCAGTGAGGGACAGGGTAGGGGCAATCAGCCCCAGCATTTT. Translation: CASSEGQGRGNQPQHF.